These 30 T cell receptor beta chains originate from one sample sequenced in a study of blood T cell repertoires in COVID-19. Clones were sequenced by immunoSEQ multiplex PCR, and TCRdb holds only the in-frame ones, with some missing. Of about 480,000 clones in the sample, roughly nine tenths were seen once. The sample was peripheral blood. Every receptor here comes from a woman between 50 and 59 years old with COVID-19, enrolled during active disease.

The gene calls are TRBV5-4 and TRBJ2-3, with D maybe TRBD2 (6 bases). Trimming stripped 5 bases from V and 8 bases from J, with 21 bases between. Germline V lookup: CDR1 SGHNT, CDR2 YYREEE (reference sequence). This CDR3 has 15 residues. CDR3 sequence (DNA): TGTGCCAGCAGTCGGTCGGGCGGGACGCCGGGTACGCAGTATTTT. It encodes CASSRSGGTPGTQYF.

The chain combines TRBV9 with TRBJ2-3; 9 nucleotides agree with TRBD1. Germline V gene data show CDR1 as SGDLS and CDR2 as YYNGEE. The CDR3 totals 16 residues. V dropped 0 bases and J dropped 5; count of bases not matched to a gene: 7. The CDR3 DNA is TGTGCCAGCAGCGTAGATACAGGGGGCTTGGAAGATACGCAGTATTTT. It encodes CASSVDTGGLEDTQYF.

A word on this clone: The sample contains more than one DNA sequence encoding this CDR3. V is TRBV3-1 (or the pseudogene TRBV3-2) and J is TRBJ1-1; the D is unclear. The CDR3 sequence is 13 residues long. The V gene's germline CDR1 is LGHDT and CDR2 YNNKEL (reference sequence). Trimming removed 1 base from V and 3 bases from J, with 6 bases in between. CDR3 nucleotides: TGTGCCAGCAGCCAAGGAGGTGACACTGAAGCTTTCTTT. As protein: CASSQGGDTEAFF.

This clone turned up a few times. The V and J genes are TRBV30 and TRBJ1-5, with D possibly matching TRBD1 (6 bases). The V and J ends lost 2 bases and 4 bases respectively, with 9 bases between them. The CDR3 runs to 13 residues. Germline V CDR1 and CDR2: GTSNPN, SVGIG (reference sequence). This chain's CDR3 is CAWSFDRNQPQHF. For the CDR3, the DNA is TGTGCCTGGAGTTTCGACAGGAATCAGCCCCAGCATTTT.

The chain is built from TRBV13 and TRBJ2-3, with a possible D match to TRBD1 (5 bases). The CDR3 has 14 residues. Trimming removed 2 bases from V and 8 bases from J, with 14 bases in between. Germline loops: CDR1 PRHDT, CDR2 FYEKMQ (reference sequence). The CDR3 loop reads CASSLFSREGTQYF. The CDR3 DNA sequence: TGTGCCAGCAGCTTATTTTCCAGGGAAGGTACGCAGTATTTT.

This chain uses TRBV19 with TRBJ1-1; D is undetermined. Trimming cost V 3 bases and J 0 bases, with 20 bases left between them. Germline lookup yields CDR1 LNHDA and CDR2 SQIVND (reference sequence). The CDR3 length is 18 residues. In DNA form, the CDR3 reads TGTGCCAGTAGTATCTTTGGCCGCGGCTCGGTAATGAACACTGAAGCTTTCTTT. Amino acids: CASSIFGRGSVMNTEAFF.

The chain is built from TRBV6-1 and TRBJ1-2, with 10 positions matching TRBD1. Germline CDR1 reads MNHNS; CDR2 reads SASEGT. The CDR3 runs to 13 residues. V shed 5 bases and J 8 bases; nucleotides not matched to a gene: 5. CDR3 in DNA: TGTGCCAGCAGTTCGACAGGGGGCCGGGGCTACACCTTC. This codes for CASSSTGGRGYTF.

This clone is a singleton in its sample. This sequence joins TRBV18 and TRBJ2-4; a possible D gene is TRBD1 (5 bases). Trimming pared 1 base from V and 8 bases from J, leaving 12 bases between. This CDR3 has 14 residues. Germline V lookup: CDR1 KGHSH, CDR2 LQKENI. CDR3 DNA sequence: TGTGCCAGCTCACCACAAGGGGTTCCGGACATTCAGTACTTC. Translating gives CASSPQGVPDIQYF.

The genes are TRBV11-2 and TRBJ2-3, with TRBD2 matching 11 bases. Germline CDR1 reads SGHAT; CDR2 reads FQNNGV. The CDR3 loop spans 17 amino acids. Trimming at V came to 0 bases and at J to 3 bases, leaving 5 bases not matched to a gene. The CDR3 nucleotides are TGTGCCAGCAGCTTAGATGGGCTAGCGGGGGGTACAGATACGCAGTATTTT. Translated: CASSLDGLAGGTDTQYF.

The J gene is TRBJ2-3, the V gene TRBV14, with 14 bases lining up with TRBD2. This CDR3 is 18 amino acids long. Germline V gives CDR1 SGHDN, CDR2 FVKESK. V dropped 2 bases and J dropped 2; count of bases not matched to a gene: 6. CDR3 amino acids: CASSQFGTSGGFTDTQYF. The CDR3 nucleotides read TGTGCCAGCAGCCAATTCGGGACTAGCGGGGGCTTCACAGATACGCAGTATTTT.

The chain is built from TRBV2 and TRBJ1-2; D is perhaps TRBD1 (5 bases). Germline V gene sequence: CDR1 SNHLY, CDR2 FYNNEI. The CDR3 has 14 residues. V was pared by 2 bases and J by 4 bases, with 11 bases between. CDR3 region: CASSENRQLYGYTF. The CDR3, as DNA: TGTGCCAGCAGTGAAAATAGACAGCTCTATGGCTACACCTTC.

DNA for the CDR3: TGTGCCAGCAGTTCCCTATCTCCGGGACACATTGACTACACCTTC. This encodes CASSSLSPGHIDYTF. V is TRBV28 and J is TRBJ1-2; possible D gene TRBD1, 6 bases. Per the germline V gene, CDR1 is MDHEN and CDR2 is SYDVKM. With 4 bases removed from V and 10 bases from J, the gap between germline ends came to 22 bases. This CDR3 spans 15 amino acids.

This clone has just one count. The chain joins TRBV3-1 (or the pseudogene TRBV3-2) to TRBJ2-7, with 7 positions matching TRBD2. The CDR3 spans 14 residues. Germline CDR1 is LGHDT and CDR2 is YNNKEL (reference sequence). Trimming took 3 bases from V and 2 from J; bases not matched to a gene: 4. The CDR3 DNA reads TGTGCCAGCAGCCAGGGGGGGTTCCCCTACGAGCAGTACTTC. Its translation: CASSQGGFPYEQYF.

The chain couples TRBV5-1 to TRBJ2-7; D not resolved. The V gene's germline CDR1 is SGHRS and CDR2 YFSETQ. The V end lost 3 bases, the J end lost 6 bases, and 10 bases lay between the germline ends. The CDR3 length is 12 residues. Written as DNA, the CDR3 is TGCGCCAGCAGCTCCCTCCTCGGCGAGCAGTACTTC. As protein: CASSSLLGEQYF.

The V and J genes are TRBV10-3 and TRBJ2-1; 9 positions match TRBD2. The V gene end was trimmed by 8 bases and the J gene end by 8 bases; junction bases not matched to a gene: 7. Germline V gene data show CDR1 as ENHRY and CDR2 as SYGVKD. This CDR3 has 13 residues. The CDR3 loop reads CAIGAGGRDEQFF. CDR3 sequence (DNA): TGTGCCATCGGAGCGGGGGGACGGGATGAGCAGTTCTTC.

The V and J genes are TRBV11-2 and TRBJ2-5, with 7 bases matching TRBD1. CDR1 and CDR2 (germline): SGHAT, FQNNGV. V gave up 7 bases and J gave up 3 bases; unmatched junction bases: 14. The CDR3 is 16 amino acids. The CDR3 protein is CASTPTRRGQKETQYF. DNA for the CDR3: TGTGCCAGCACCCCCACCAGAAGGGGGCAAAAAGAGACCCAGTACTTC. Looking up the rest from reference TRBV11-2 and TRBJ2-5 gives the full variable domain: EAGVAQSPRYKIIEKRQSVAFWCNPISGHATLYWYQQILGQGPKLLIQFQNNGVVDDSQLPKDRFSAERLKGVDSTLKIQPAKLEDSAVYLCASTPTRRGQKETQYFGPGTRLLVL.

The rearrangement uses TRBV6-5 and TRBJ1-3; the D is unclear. Per the germline V gene, CDR1 is MNHEY and CDR2 is SVGAGI. The CDR3 loop spans 14 amino acids. V lost 10 bases and J lost 1, with 14 bases in between. The CDR3 here is CATTSSVSGNTIYF. In DNA form, the CDR3 reads TGTGCCACTACCTCATCCGTATCTGGAAACACCATATATTTT.

The chain uses TRBV5-1 and TRBJ2-7; a weak D match, TRBD1 (5 bases). This CDR3 contains 13 residues. Trimming pared 3 bases from V and 0 bases from J, leaving 7 bases between. Germline CDR1 reads SGHRS; CDR2 reads YFSETQ. In DNA, the CDR3 is TGCGCCAGCAGCTCTGGGGCCTCCTACGAGCAGTACTTC. It codes for CASSSGASYEQYF.

This chain connects TRBV11-2 to TRBJ2-7; 10 nucleotides match TRBD1. This CDR3 spans 14 amino acids. Per germline, CDR1 SGHAT and CDR2 FQNNGV. V trimming: 5 bases; J trimming: 2 bases; junction bases outside the gene matches: 3. The CDR3 loop reads CASSEGQGAYEQYF. The CDR3 DNA reads as TGTGCCAGCAGCGAAGGACAGGGGGCCTACGAGCAGTACTTC.

CDR3 DNA: TGTGCCTGGAGTGTATCAGGGAAGGATTCACCCCTCCACTTT. Translating gives CAWSVSGKDSPLHF. The chain combines TRBV30 with TRBJ1-6; TRBD1 is a possible D gene (5 bases). The CDR3 is 14 amino acids. V was clipped by 0 bases and J by 8 bases, with 11 bases between them. Germline values: CDR1 GTSNPN, CDR2 SVGIG (reference sequence).

The chain links TRBV27 to TRBJ2-3; 12 bases align to TRBD2. This CDR3 has 16 residues. The ends lost 4 bases at V and 2 bases at J; junction bases unmatched: 4. The germline V gene encodes CDR1 MNHEY and CDR2 SMNVEV (reference sequence). CDR3 in amino acids: CASSSLAGGYTDTQYF. The CDR3 DNA is TGTGCCAGCAGTTCCCTAGCGGGGGGGTACACAGATACGCAGTATTTT.

The V call is TRBV12-3 or TRBV12-4, the J call TRBJ1-5; the D gene is possibly TRBD1 (5 bases). The V and J ends lost 6 bases and 0 bases respectively, with 6 bases between them. The CDR3 runs to 13 residues. The DNA of the CDR3 is TGTGCCAGCAGAGGGGATAGCAATCAGCCCCAGCATTTT. Translated: CASRGDSNQPQHF.

The chain combines TRBV29-1 with TRBJ2-7, with D maybe TRBD1 (5 bases). Germline lookup yields CDR1 SQVTM and CDR2 ANQGSEA. The CDR3 is 11 amino acids. V lost 8 bases to trimming and J lost 1 base, with 9 bases between them. The DNA for the CDR3 is TGCAGCTTACAGGATTCCTACGAGCAGTACTTC. Translated, it gives CSLQDSYEQYF.

The chain is built from TRBV6-6 and TRBJ1-6, with a weak D call TRBD1 (6 bases). V dropped 6 bases and J dropped 7 bases, with 10 bases sitting between them. The V gene's germline CDR1 is MNHNY and CDR2 SVGAGI (reference sequence). The CDR3 extends over 13 amino acids. The CDR3 here is CASSTGRNSPLHF. As DNA, the CDR3 is TGTGCCAGCAGCACAGGGCGGAATTCACCCCTCCACTTT.

This clone was counted a single time. This sequence joins TRBV30 and TRBJ1-2, with TRBD1 matching over 11 bases. The CDR3 runs 15 residues. Germline CDR1 GTSNPN, CDR2 SVGIG (reference sequence). The trim removed 6 bases at V and 4 bases at J, leaving 10 bases unmatched. The CDR3 region has the DNA TGTGCCTGCACTTCTGGACAGGGGGCTATCTATGGCTACACCTTC. Amino acids: CACTSGQGAIYGYTF.

This rearrangement joins TRBV19 to TRBJ1-6, with D unclear. Germline CDR1 LNHDA, CDR2 SQIVND (reference sequence). CDR3 length: 12 residues. Deletions cut 2 bases from V and 10 bases from J, with 6 bases between. This CDR3 reads CASSIIESPLHF. The CDR3 nucleotides read TGTGCCAGTAGTATAATAGAGTCACCCCTCCACTTT.

The chain employs TRBV7-9 and TRBJ1-2; no firm D call. CDR3 size: 11 residues. Between the trimmed V and J ends, which lost 10 bases and 3 bases, there was a span of 9 bases. CDR1 and CDR2 from the germline V gene are SEHNR and FQNEAQ (reference sequence). CDR3 nucleotides: TGTGCCACCTCCCTCGACTATGGCTACACCTTC. This codes for CATSLDYGYTF.

V usage is TRBV4-1 and J usage is TRBJ1-6, with 8 bases fitting TRBD1. J was trimmed by 6 bases and V by 5 bases; bases with no gene match: 9. Germline-derived CDR1 and CDR2 are MGHRA and YSYEKL. The CDR3 runs to 16 residues. The CDR3 DNA is TGCGCCAGCAGCTTATTTTCCGGGACAGGTAATTCACCCCTCCACTTT. It is translated as CASSLFSGTGNSPLHF.

The chain has TRBV11-2 and TRBJ2-2; 7 bases map to TRBD1. This CDR3 comprises 14 residues. Germline CDR1 reads SGHAT; CDR2 reads FQNNGV. The ends lost 5 bases at V and 6 bases at J; junction bases unmatched: 6. DNA for the CDR3: TGTGCCAGCAGCCCGACAGGGCGGGCCGGGGAGCTGTTTTTT. Translating it yields CASSPTGRAGELFF.

The J gene is TRBJ1-5, the V gene TRBV28; 10 positions match TRBD1. This CDR3 is built from 14 residues. Trimming cost V 8 bases and J 3 bases; bases outside gene matches: 4. CDR1 is MDHEN, CDR2 SYDVKM, per germline. CDR3: CASEDRGPNQPQHF. The CDR3 region has the DNA TGTGCCAGCGAAGACAGGGGGCCCAATCAGCCCCAGCATTTT.